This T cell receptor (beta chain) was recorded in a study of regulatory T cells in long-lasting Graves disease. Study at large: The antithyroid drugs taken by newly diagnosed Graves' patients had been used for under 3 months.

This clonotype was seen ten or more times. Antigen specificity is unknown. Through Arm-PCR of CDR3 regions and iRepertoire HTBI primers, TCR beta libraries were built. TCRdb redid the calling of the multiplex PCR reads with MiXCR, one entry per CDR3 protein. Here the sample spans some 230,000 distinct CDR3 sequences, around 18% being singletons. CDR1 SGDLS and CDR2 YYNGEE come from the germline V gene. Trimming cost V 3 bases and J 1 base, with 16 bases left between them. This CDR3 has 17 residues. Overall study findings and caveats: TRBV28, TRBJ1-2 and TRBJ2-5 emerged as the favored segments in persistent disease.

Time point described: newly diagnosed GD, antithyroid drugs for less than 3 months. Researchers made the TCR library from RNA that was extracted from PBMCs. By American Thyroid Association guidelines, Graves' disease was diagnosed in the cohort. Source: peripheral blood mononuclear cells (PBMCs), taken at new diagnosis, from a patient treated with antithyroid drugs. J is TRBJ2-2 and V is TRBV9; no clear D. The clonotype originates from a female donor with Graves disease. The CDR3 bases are TGTGCCAGCAGCGCTGGGTACGGCTCCTTGAACACCGGGGAGCTGTTTTTT. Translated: CASSAGYGSLNTGELFF.